This TCR beta chain was observed in a study of shared clonotypes between healthy human individuals. Study-wide context: The study enrolled a couple of women and a few men aged 18 to 49. General study findings and limits: Naive subsets tended to show greater estimated richness than memory subsets.

The assay was carried out at the deep level. The input for sorted-subset replicate PCRs was approximately 210 ng DNA, around 27,000 T cell genomes. Assay: immunoSEQ multiplex PCR; the TCRdb copy retains only in-frame clones and omits some. Found here are about 2.1 million clones, over 85% of them singletons; the top ten hold around 1.7%. Germline V gene sequence: CDR1 WSHSY, CDR2 SAAADI. The CDR3 spans 17 residues. Trimming left V 3 bases short and J 0 bases short, with 15 bases between. CD8 cells classed as naive were CD45RO-negative and positively selected for CCR7, excluding terminally differentiated effector memory CD45RA+ cells. Comment on this clone: Its matching antigen is unknown.

J is TRBJ2-1 and V is TRBV10-2; D may be TRBD2 (5 bases). Sample: naive CD8+ T cells from PBMCs. The receptor comes from a man aged 18 to 35 in good health. Some clones in this sample may be carry-over from other donors' samples. CDR3 sequence (DNA): TGCGCCAGCAGTGACCTAGGACTCCTGAGCTCCTACAATGAGCAGTTCTTC. This sequence encodes CASSDLGLLSSYNEQFF.